This TCR beta chain was identified during a study of identical twins. This clonotype was detected only once. One entry per CDR3 protein, called by TCRdb with MiXCR from the 5' RACE reads. The sample records hundreds of thousands of distinct CDR3 sequences, 5.5% to 6.5% being singletons. V lost 3 bases to trimming and J lost 4 bases; unmatched junction nucleotides: 3. CDR1 is KGHSH, CDR2 LQKENI, per germline. The CDR3 runs to 14 residues. Sequenced: naive T cells sorted from blood. This TCR was sampled from a young man in good health. The chain employs TRBV18 and TRBJ2-7; 10 nucleotides line up with TRBD1. Here the CDR3 DNA reads TGTGCCAGCTCACCCCAGGACAGGGGGTACGAGCAGTACGTC. Translation gives CASSPQDRGYEQYV.